The 15 T cell receptor beta chains listed next were all sequenced from one sample in a study of T-cell reconstitution after alpha-beta-depleted transplantation in children. Unique molecular identifiers were built into the TCRbeta library. From the PCR reads, TCRdb called clonotypes with MiXCR, one entry per CDR3 protein. The top ten clones hold about 1.1% of a sample with some 640,000 distinct CDR3 sequences, approximately 17% of them seen once. The sequencing here drew on PBMCs from the stem cell graft donor, taken from the stem cell graft. These receptors came from a human donor who donated a stem cell graft to a child with acute myeloid leukemia.

In its sample, this clonotype was seen many times. The V call is TRBV6-5, the J call TRBJ2-7; the match to TRBD1 covers 8 bases. V was pared by 2 bases and J by 1 base, with 4 bases of the junction left unmatched. Germline CDR1 is MNHEY and CDR2 is SVGAGI. The CDR3 spans 15 residues. Here the CDR3 reads CASSYSGQGSYEQYF. CDR3 DNA: TGTGCCAGCAGTTACAGCGGACAGGGATCCTACGAGCAGTACTTC.

The chain joins TRBV2 to TRBJ2-7; the D is unclear. Germline loops: CDR1 SNHLY, CDR2 FYNNEI. This CDR3 is built from 12 residues. Trimming removed 7 bases at V and 2 bases at J, with 9 bases between. The CDR3 sequence is CASIHSTYEQYF. The CDR3 bases are TGTGCCAGCATCCACAGCACCTACGAGCAGTACTTC.

In DNA form, the CDR3 reads TGCAGTGCTAGATCTCCGGCGGGGGGCCCTAGCACAGATACGCAGTATTTT. This codes for CSARSPAGGPSTDTQYF. This chain links TRBV20-1 with TRBJ2-3, with 8 nucleotides matching TRBD2. The CDR3 runs 17 residues. Germline trimming cut 2 bases from V and 0 bases from J; bases unmatched to any gene: 10. Germline-derived CDR1 and CDR2 are DFQATT and SNEGSKA (reference sequence).

Many counts were recorded for this clonotype. The J gene is TRBJ2-1, the V gene TRBV29-1; 12 bases are a match to TRBD2. V trimming: 4 bases; J trimming: 5 bases; junction bases outside the gene matches: 6. Germline CDR1 is SQVTM and CDR2 is ANQGSEA. This CDR3 region has 15 residues. CDR3 protein: CSVGYRLAGDNEQFF. In DNA, the CDR3 is TGCAGCGTTGGTTATAGACTAGCGGGAGACAATGAGCAGTTCTTC.

This clonotype was detected only a few times. J is TRBJ1-5 and V is TRBV20-1; TRBD1 is a possible D gene (6 bases). This CDR3 contains 13 residues. Germline CDR1 reads DFQATT; CDR2 reads SNEGSKA (reference sequence). V gave up 5 bases and J gave up 2 bases, with 10 bases separating them. CDR3 DNA sequence: TGCAGTGCTCCCCGGACAGGCAATCAGCCCCAGCATTTT. Translation gives CSAPRTGNQPQHF.

The chain is built from TRBV29-1 and TRBJ2-7; unclear D gene. CDR3 length: 13 residues. Germline values: CDR1 SQVTM, CDR2 ANQGSEA. Trimming cost V 5 bases and J 2 bases, with 13 bases left between them. Here the CDR3 reads CSVHLGPAYEQYF. Here the CDR3 DNA reads TGCAGCGTTCACCTCGGGCCAGCCTACGAGCAGTACTTC.

This chain joins TRBV13 and TRBJ2-3, with D perhaps TRBD2 (7 bases). Germline-derived CDR1 and CDR2 are PRHDT and FYEKMQ (reference sequence). Trimming stripped 7 bases from V and 2 bases from J, with 16 bases between. There are 15 residues in the CDR3. The CDR3 here is CASTPPGGHTDTQYF. The CDR3 DNA is TGTGCCAGCACCCCCCCGGGGGGCCACACAGATACGCAGTATTTT.

This clonotype has more than one count but fewer than ten. The chain combines TRBV11-2 with TRBJ1-6; D is undetermined. The V end lost 2 bases, the J end lost 8 bases, and 10 bases lay between the germline ends. The CDR3 totals 14 residues. The germline V gene has CDR1 SGHAT and CDR2 FQNNGV. The chain's CDR3 is CASSLRGVDSPLHF. CDR3 in DNA: TGTGCCAGCAGCTTACGAGGAGTCGATTCACCCCTCCACTTT.

This clonotype was seen only a few times. The chain carries TRBV20-1 and TRBJ2-3; D is tentatively TRBD1 or TRBD2 (5 bases each). Germline assignment: CDR1 DFQATT and CDR2 SNEGSKA (reference sequence). This CDR3 has 14 residues. Trimming stripped 6 bases from V and 2 bases from J, with 15 bases between. Written as DNA, the CDR3 is TGCAGTGCCAAACGGGACGCCGCCACAGATACGCAGTATTTT. Protein: CSAKRDAATDTQYF.

This clonotype is a singleton in its sample. The rearrangement uses TRBV14 and TRBJ1-1, with D hard to call. Trimming shortened V by 0 bases and J by 4 bases, and 9 bases separated the two germline ends. The CDR3 loop spans 14 amino acids. CDR1 and CDR2 (germline): SGHDN, FVKESK. In DNA, the CDR3 is TGTGCCAGCAGCCAAGAAACCCGGACCACTGAAGCTTTCTTT. It translates to CASSQETRTTEAFF.

This clonotype was detected only a few times. The V gene is TRBV10-3, the J gene TRBJ2-7; TRBD1 might be the D (7 bases). Germline CDR1 and CDR2: ENHRY and SYGVKD. Trimming took off 7 bases at V and 5 bases at J, with 12 bases between the two ends. The CDR3 runs to 12 residues. DNA for the CDR3: TGTGCCATCACGGCAGGGGGGCACGAGCAGTACTTC. This codes for CAITAGGHEQYF.

V gene TRBV4-3 combines with J gene TRBJ1-2, with D possibly TRBD1 on 6 matching bases. The germline V and J ends were trimmed by 0 bases and 3 bases, with 20 bases remaining between them. The length of the CDR3 is 18 residues. CDR1 LGHNA and CDR2 YSLEER come from the germline V gene. This chain's CDR3 is CASSQETGRWGADYGYTF. Written as DNA, the CDR3 is TGCGCCAGCAGCCAAGAAACAGGCCGTTGGGGGGCGGACTATGGCTACACCTTC.

At least ten counts were recorded for this clonotype. The V call is TRBV29-1, the J call TRBJ1-2; possibly TRBD1 for D (5 bases). Germline loops: CDR1 SQVTM, CDR2 ANQGSEA. Trimming took off 6 bases at V and 6 bases at J, with 17 bases between the two ends. The CDR3 loop spans 13 amino acids. The DNA of the CDR3 is TGCAGCGTGAGGGCCGGGACTCAACATGGCTACACCTTC. Protein: CSVRAGTQHGYTF.

This clonotype has a handful of counts. The chain has TRBV9 and TRBJ2-1, with unresolved D. Germline V CDR1 and CDR2: SGDLS, YYNGEE. The CDR3 length is 15 residues. V lost 4 bases, J lost 0 bases, and 11 bases lay in between. The CDR3 loop reads CASSPKSNSYNEQFF. In DNA, the CDR3 is TGTGCCAGCAGCCCAAAAAGCAACTCCTACAATGAGCAGTTCTTC.

At least ten counts were recorded for this clonotype. The chain recombines TRBV6-1 with TRBJ2-5; 13 bases align to TRBD2. The CDR3 runs 19 residues. After removal of 5 bases from V and 2 bases from J, the junction contained 14 bases not matched to a gene. The germline CDR1 and CDR2 sequences are MNHNS and SASEGT. The CDR3 sequence is CASSSGLAGALPLQETQYF. CDR3 DNA: TGTGCCAGCAGTAGTGGACTAGCGGGGGCCCTCCCACTTCAAGAGACCCAGTACTTC.